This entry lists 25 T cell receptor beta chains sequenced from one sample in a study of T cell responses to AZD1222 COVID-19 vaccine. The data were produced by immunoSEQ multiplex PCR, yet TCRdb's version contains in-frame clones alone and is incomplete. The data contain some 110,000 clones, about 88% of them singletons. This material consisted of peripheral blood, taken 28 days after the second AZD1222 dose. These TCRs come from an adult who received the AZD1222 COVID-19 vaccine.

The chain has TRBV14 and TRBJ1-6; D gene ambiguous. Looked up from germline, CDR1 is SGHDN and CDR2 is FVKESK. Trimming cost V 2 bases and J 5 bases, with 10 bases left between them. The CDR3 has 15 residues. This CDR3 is CASSQFAVNNSPLHF. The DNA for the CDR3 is TGTGCCAGCAGCCAATTTGCGGTTAATAATTCACCCCTCCACTTT.

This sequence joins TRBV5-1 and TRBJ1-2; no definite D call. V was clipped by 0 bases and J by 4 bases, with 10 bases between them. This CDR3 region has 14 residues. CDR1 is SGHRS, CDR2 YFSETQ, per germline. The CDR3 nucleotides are TGCGCCAGCAGCTTGGAGTCAGGACCCTATGGCTACACCTTC. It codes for CASSLESGPYGYTF.

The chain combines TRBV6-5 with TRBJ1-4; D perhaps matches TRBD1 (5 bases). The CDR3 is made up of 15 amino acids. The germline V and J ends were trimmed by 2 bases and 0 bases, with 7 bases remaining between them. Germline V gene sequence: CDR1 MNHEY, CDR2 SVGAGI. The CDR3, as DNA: TGTGCCAGCAGTTACAGGGGACCAACTAATGAAAAACTGTTTTTT. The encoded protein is CASSYRGPTNEKLFF.

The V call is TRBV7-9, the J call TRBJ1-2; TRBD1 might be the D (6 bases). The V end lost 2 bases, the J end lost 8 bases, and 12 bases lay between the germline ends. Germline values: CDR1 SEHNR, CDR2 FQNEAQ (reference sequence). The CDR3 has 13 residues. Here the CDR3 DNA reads TGTGCCAGCAGCTTATATATAGGGGGAGGCTACACCTTC. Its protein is CASSLYIGGGYTF.

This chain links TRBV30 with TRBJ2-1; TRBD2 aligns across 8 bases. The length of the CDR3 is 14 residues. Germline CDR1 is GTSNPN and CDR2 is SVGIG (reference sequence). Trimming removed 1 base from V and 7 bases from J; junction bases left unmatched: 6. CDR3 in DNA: TGTGCCTGGAGTGGTGCTAGCGGGTTTAATGAGCAGTTCTTC. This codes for CAWSGASGFNEQFF.

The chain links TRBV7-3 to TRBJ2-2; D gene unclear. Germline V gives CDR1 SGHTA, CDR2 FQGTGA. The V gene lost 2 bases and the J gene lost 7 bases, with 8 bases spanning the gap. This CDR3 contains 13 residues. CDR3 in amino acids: CASSLLIGGELFF. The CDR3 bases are TGTGCCAGCAGCTTACTTATCGGCGGGGAGCTGTTTTTT.

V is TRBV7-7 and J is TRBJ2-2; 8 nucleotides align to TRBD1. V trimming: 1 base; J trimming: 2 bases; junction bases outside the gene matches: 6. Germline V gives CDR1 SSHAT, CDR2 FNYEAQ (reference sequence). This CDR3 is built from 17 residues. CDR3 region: CASSLGAGGFNTGELFF. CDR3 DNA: TGTGCCAGCAGCTTAGGGGCAGGGGGCTTCAACACCGGGGAGCTGTTTTTT.

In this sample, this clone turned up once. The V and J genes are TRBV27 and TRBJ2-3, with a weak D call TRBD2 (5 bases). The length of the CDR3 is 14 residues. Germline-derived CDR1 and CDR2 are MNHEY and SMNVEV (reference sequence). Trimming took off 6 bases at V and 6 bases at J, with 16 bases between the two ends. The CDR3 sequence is CASSSAEEADTQYF. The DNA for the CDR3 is TGTGCCAGCAGCTCAGCTGAGGAGGCCGATACGCAGTATTTT.

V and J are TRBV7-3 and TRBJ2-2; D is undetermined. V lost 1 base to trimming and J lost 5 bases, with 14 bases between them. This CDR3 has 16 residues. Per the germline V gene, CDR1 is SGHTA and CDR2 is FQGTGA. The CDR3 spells CASSLNAGSLTGELFF. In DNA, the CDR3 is TGTGCCAGCAGCTTAAATGCAGGCAGCTTAACCGGGGAGCTGTTTTTT.

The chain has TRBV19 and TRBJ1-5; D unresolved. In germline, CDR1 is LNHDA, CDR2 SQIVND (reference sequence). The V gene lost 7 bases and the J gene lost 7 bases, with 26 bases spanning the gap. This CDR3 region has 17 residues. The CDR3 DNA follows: TGTGCCAGTACCCCCTTTGGAGCCCGACCGGGCGGACAGCCCCAGCATTTT. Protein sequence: CASTPFGARPGGQPQHF.

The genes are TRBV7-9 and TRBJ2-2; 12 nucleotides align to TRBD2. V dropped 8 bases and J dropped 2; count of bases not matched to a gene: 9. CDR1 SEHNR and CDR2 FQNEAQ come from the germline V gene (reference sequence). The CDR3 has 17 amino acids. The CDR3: CASGILGLAGNTGELFF. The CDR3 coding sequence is TGTGCCAGCGGCATATTAGGACTAGCGGGAAACACCGGGGAGCTGTTTTTT.

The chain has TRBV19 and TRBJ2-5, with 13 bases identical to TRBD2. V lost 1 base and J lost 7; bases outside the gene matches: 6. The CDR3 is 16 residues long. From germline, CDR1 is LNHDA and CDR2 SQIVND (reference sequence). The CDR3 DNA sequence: TGTGCCAGTAGTATAGGACTAGCGGGAGGTGCGGGGACCCAGTACTTC. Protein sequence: CASSIGLAGGAGTQYF.

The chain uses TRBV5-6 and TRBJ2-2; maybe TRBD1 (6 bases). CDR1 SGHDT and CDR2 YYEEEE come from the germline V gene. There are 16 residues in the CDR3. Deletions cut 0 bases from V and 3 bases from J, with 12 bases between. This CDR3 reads CASSLEAQGYTGELFF. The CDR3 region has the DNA TGTGCCAGCAGCTTGGAAGCACAGGGATACACCGGGGAGCTGTTTTTT.

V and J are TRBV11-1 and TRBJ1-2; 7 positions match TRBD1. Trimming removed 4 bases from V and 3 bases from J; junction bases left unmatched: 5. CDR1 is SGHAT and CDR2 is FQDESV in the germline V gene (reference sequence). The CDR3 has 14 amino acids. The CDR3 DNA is TGTGCCAGCAGCTCCCAGGGGGAAGACTATGGCTACACCTTC. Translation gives CASSSQGEDYGYTF.

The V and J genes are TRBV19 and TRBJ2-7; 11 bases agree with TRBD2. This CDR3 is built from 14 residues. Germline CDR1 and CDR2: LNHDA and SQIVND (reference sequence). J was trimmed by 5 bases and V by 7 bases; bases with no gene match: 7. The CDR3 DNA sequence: TGTGCCAGTACTCTAGCGGGAGGTCTAAACGAGCAGTACTTC. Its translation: CASTLAGGLNEQYF.

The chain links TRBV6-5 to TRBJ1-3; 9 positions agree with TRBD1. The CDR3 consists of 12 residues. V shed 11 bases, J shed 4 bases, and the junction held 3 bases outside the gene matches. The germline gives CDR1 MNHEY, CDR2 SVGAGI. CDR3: CAGTGGGNTIYF. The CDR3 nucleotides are TGTGCCGGTACAGGGGGCGGAAACACCATATATTTT.

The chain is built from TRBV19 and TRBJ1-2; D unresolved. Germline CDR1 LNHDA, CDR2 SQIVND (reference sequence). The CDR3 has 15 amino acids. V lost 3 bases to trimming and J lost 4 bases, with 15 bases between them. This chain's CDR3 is CASSIFFGETYGYTF. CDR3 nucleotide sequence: TGTGCCAGTAGTATCTTCTTCGGGGAAACCTATGGCTACACCTTC.

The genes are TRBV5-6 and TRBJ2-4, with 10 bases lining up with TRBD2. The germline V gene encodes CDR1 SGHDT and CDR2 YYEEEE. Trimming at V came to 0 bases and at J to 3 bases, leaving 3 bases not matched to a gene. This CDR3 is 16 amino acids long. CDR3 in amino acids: CASSLELAGYKNIQYF. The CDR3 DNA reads TGTGCCAGCAGCTTGGAACTAGCGGGATACAAAAACATTCAGTACTTC.

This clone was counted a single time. CDR3 bases: TGTGCCAGTAGTATAGATGACAGACACCTCTATGGCTACACCTTC. This gives the protein CASSIDDRHLYGYTF. The chain employs TRBV19 and TRBJ1-2, with TRBD1 as a possible D gene (5 bases). Trimming stripped 0 bases from V and 4 bases from J, with 12 bases between. This CDR3 has 15 amino acids. CDR1 is LNHDA, CDR2 SQIVND, per germline (reference sequence).

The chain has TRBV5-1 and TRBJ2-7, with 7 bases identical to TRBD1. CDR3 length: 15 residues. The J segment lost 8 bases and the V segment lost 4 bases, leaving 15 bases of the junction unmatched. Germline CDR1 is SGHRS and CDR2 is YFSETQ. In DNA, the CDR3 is TGCGCCAGCAGCCAACGGGGACAGTCCCCTCCGAAGCAGTACTTC. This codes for CASSQRGQSPPKQYF.

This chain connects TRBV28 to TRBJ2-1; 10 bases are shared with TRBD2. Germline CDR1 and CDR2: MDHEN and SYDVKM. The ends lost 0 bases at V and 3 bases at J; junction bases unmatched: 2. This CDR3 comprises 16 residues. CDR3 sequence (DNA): TGTGCCAGCAGTTTATGGGCTAGCGGGAGCTACAATGAGCAGTTCTTC. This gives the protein CASSLWASGSYNEQFF.

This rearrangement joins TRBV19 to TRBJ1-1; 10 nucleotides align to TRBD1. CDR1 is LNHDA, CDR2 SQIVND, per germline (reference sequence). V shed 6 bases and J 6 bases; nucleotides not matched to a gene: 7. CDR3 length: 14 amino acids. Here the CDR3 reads CASRRGTGASEAFF. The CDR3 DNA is TGTGCCAGTAGGAGGGGGACAGGGGCTTCTGAAGCTTTCTTT.

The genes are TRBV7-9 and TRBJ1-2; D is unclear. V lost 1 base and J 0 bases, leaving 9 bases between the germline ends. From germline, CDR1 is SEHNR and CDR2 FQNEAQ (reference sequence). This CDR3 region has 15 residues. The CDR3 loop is CASSLDTKANYGYTF. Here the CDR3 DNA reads TGTGCCAGCAGCTTAGACACAAAGGCTAACTATGGCTACACCTTC. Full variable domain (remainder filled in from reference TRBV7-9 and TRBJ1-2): DTGVSQNPRHKITKRGQNVTFRCDPISEHNRLYWYRQTLGQGPEFLTYFQNEAQLEKSRLLSDRFSAERPKGSFSTLEIQRTEQGDSAMYLCASSLDTKANYGYTFGSGTRLTVV.

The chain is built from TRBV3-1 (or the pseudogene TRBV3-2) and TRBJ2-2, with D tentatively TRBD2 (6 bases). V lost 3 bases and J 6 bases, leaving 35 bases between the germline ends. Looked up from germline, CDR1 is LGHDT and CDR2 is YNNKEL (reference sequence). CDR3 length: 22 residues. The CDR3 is CASSHGGSLGLAALRRSGELFF. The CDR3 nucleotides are TGTGCCAGCAGCCACGGGGGATCTTTGGGGCTAGCAGCCCTCCGAAGGTCCGGGGAGCTGTTTTTT.

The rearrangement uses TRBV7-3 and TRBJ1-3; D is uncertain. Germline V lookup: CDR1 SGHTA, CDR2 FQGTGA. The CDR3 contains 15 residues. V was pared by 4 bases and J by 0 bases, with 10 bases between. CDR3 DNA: TGTGCCAGCAGCTCCCGGGTTGGCTCTGGAAACACCATATATTTT. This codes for CASSSRVGSGNTIYF.